A selection of T cell receptor beta chains follows, all from one sample in a study of blood T cell repertoires in COVID-19. Produced via immunoSEQ multiplex PCR; TCRdb's table is partial and in-frame only. The sample records about 170,000 clones, around 80% being singletons. The sequencing sample was made of peripheral blood. Source of these receptors: a woman over 75 with acute or convalescent COVID-19. The CDR3 runs from the conserved cysteine through the conserved F or W. A D gene is named only where the DNA matches it firmly. Size tells how often a clone was seen (once, few, many) or the class of an expanded clone, and some rows leave it out.

CASMGSGNTIYF	TGCGCCAGCATGGGCTCCGGAAACACCATATATTTT	TRBJ1-3	-	few	TRBV10-2
CASREAGTGELFF	TGTGCCAGCAGGGAGGCGGGCACCGGGGAGCTGTTTTTT	TRBJ2-2	-	once	TRBV2
CATSRALGGSENEQFF	TGTGCCACCAGCAGGGCGCTGGGAGGGAGCGAGAATGAGCAGTTCTTC	TRBJ2-1	TRBD2	-	TRBV15
CASKSQYQTEAFF	TGTGCCAGCAAGTCCCAGTATCAAACTGAAGCTTTCTTT	TRBJ1-1	-	-	TRBV2
CASSLSGLFYEQYF	TGTGCCAGCAGCTTAAGCGGGCTTTTCTACGAGCAGTACTTC	TRBJ2-7	-	-	TRBV7-2
CASSNPCNYGYTF	TGTGCCAGCAGCAACCCCTGTAACTATGGCTACACCTTC	TRBJ1-2	-	once	TRBV21-1
CASSRDRAGNQPQHF	TGTGCCAGCAGCCGGGACAGGGCTGGTAATCAGCCCCAGCATTTT	TRBJ1-5	TRBD1	-	TRBV7-9
CASSSLGSTEAFF	TGTGCCAGCTCATCGCTAGGGAGCACTGAAGCTTTCTTT	TRBJ1-1	-	-	TRBV18
CASGPGQGNYGYTF	TGTGCTAGTGGCCCCGGACAGGGGAACTATGGCTACACCTTC	TRBJ1-2	TRBD1	-	TRBV12-5
CASRRGGGQGALRPTF	TGTGCCAGCAGACGAGGGGGGGGACAGGGGGCGCTTAGGCCCACCTTC	TRBJ1-2	TRBD1	-	TRBV27
CASTQGGGRGEQYF	TGTGCCAGCACCCAGGGAGGGGGGCGAGGCGAGCAGTACTTC	TRBJ2-7	-	-	TRBV2
CASSQADTQYF	TGTGCCAGCAGCCAGGCAGATACGCAGTATTTT	TRBJ2-3	-	-	TRBV5-8
CASSPFSSGANVLTF	TGTGCCAGCAGCCCATTCAGCTCTGGGGCCAACGTCCTGACTTTC	TRBJ2-6	-	-	TRBV7-6
CASSFYTDTQYF	TGTGCCAGCAGCTTTTATACAGATACGCAGTATTTT	TRBJ2-3	-	-	TRBV5-4
CASSQLRDRDSRELFF	TGTGCCAGCAGCCAGCTCCGGGACAGGGATTCCAGGGAGCTGTTTTTT	TRBJ2-2	TRBD1	-	TRBV14
CASRAGGRSYEQYF	TGCGCCAGCCGAGCGGGAGGGCGTTCCTACGAGCAGTACTTC	TRBJ2-7	TRBD2	few	TRBV5-1
CASSYRGRNQPQHF	TGTGCCAGCAGTTACAGGGGAAGGAATCAGCCCCAGCATTTT	TRBJ1-5	-	-	TRBV6-5
CASSYSRVGELFF	TGTGCCAGCAGTTACTCGAGGGTCGGGGAGCTGTTTTTT	TRBJ2-2	-	few	TRBV6-5
CASSLFQGGYTF	TGTGCCAGCAGCTTATTTCAGGGCGGCTACACCTTC	TRBJ1-2	-	-	TRBV7-9
CASSVGTAYGYTF	TGTGCCAGTAGTGTGGGGACAGCCTATGGCTACACCTTC	TRBJ1-2	TRBD1	-	TRBV19
CASSRQGNTEAFF	TGTGCCAGCAGTCGACAGGGGAACACTGAAGCTTTCTTT	TRBJ1-1	TRBD1	-	TRBV14
CASSRGITDTQYF	TGTGCCAGCAGCCGAGGCATCACAGATACGCAGTATTTT	TRBJ2-3	-	-	TRBV11-2